This TCR beta chain originates from a study of shared clonotypes between healthy human individuals. On the study more broadly: The donors, a couple of women and a few men, were aged 18 to 49.

This clone was counted between two and nine times. V was trimmed by 7 bases and J by 3 bases, leaving 10 bases between them. The CDR3 runs to 13 residues. From germline, CDR1 is WSHSY and CDR2 SAAADI. Only CD45RO-negative cells positively selected for CCR7 counted as naive CD8 cells, so terminally differentiated effector memory CD45RA+ cells were excluded. Donors were Caucasian adults residing in Nashville, Tennessee, USA. Clones were read by immunoSEQ multiplex PCR, and TCRdb kept only the in-frame ones, dropping some. This sample yields about 2 million clones, of which roughly 95% are seen a single time; about 1.1% belongs to the top ten.

Sequenced material: naive CD8+ T cells sorted from blood. The J gene is TRBJ1-5, the V gene TRBV10-2, with D perhaps TRBD1 (5 bases). The sequence derives from a man aged 18 to 29 in good health. As DNA, the CDR3 is TGCGCCAGCAAATGGGGCACCAATCAGCCCCAGCATTTT. Translated: CASKWGTNQPQHF.